Below are 24 T cell receptor beta chains sequenced from a single sample in a study of blood T cells in healthy people across ages. Next came a second PCR, run for roughly 6 to 11 cycles, which used a sample-barcoded 5' primer along with a J-beta primer mix. TCRdb itself ran the 5' RACE reads through MiXCR, one entry per CDR3 protein. Found here are roughly 680,000 distinct CDR3 sequences, around 20% of them singletons; the top ten hold roughly 3.7%. Sequenced material: blood. These receptors were collected from a man aged 65 to 79 in good health.

This clonotype was observed many times. The gene calls are TRBV28 and TRBJ2-7; tentatively, D is TRBD2 (6 bases). Deletions cut 2 bases from V and 3 bases from J, with 23 bases between. The CDR3 contains 18 residues. Germline CDR1 and CDR2: MDHEN and SYDVKM. The CDR3 nucleotides are TGTGCCAGCAGTTTAGGTGGAGGGCAGGGACTTTTTAGCTACGAGCAGTACTTC. It encodes CASSLGGGQGLFSYEQYF.

In its sample, this clonotype was seen a few times. The chain joins TRBV2 to TRBJ1-1; D ambiguous. Germline V gene sequence: CDR1 SNHLY, CDR2 FYNNEI. Trimming stripped 6 bases from V and 0 bases from J, with 2 bases between. The CDR3 has 11 residues. The CDR3 DNA sequence: TGTGCCAGCAGGGTGAACACTGAAGCTTTCTTT. Amino acids: CASRVNTEAFF.

This clonotype was counted only a few times. This chain joins TRBV19 and TRBJ2-1; 7 positions match TRBD2. This CDR3 has 12 residues. Germline assignment: CDR1 LNHDA and CDR2 SQIVND (reference sequence). The J segment lost 13 bases and the V segment lost 5 bases, leaving 8 bases of the junction unmatched. The CDR3 coding sequence is TGTGCCAGTAGTGATACCGGGACTACTCAGTTCTTC. Translated, it gives CASSDTGTTQFF. Full variable domain (missing parts from reference TRBV19 and TRBJ2-1): DGGITQSPKYLFRKEGQNVTLSCEQNLNHDAMYWYRQDPGQGLRLIYYSQIVNDFQKGDIAEGYSVSREKKESFPLTVTSAQKNPTAFYLCASSDTGTTQFFGPGTRLTVL.

The chain carries TRBV6-2 or TRBV6-3 and TRBJ2-4; a possible D gene is TRBD1 (5 bases). V dropped 4 bases and J dropped 0 bases, with 13 bases sitting between them. CDR1 and CDR2 (germline): MNHEY, SVGEGT. The length of the CDR3 is 16 residues. This chain's CDR3 is CASSSSTALAKNIQYF. The CDR3 coding sequence is TGTGCCAGCAGTTCCTCGACAGCCCTAGCCAAAAACATTCAGTACTTC.

The chain joins TRBV2 to TRBJ2-7, with 7 bases lining up with TRBD1. The V and J ends lost 6 bases and 4 bases, in that order; junction bases with no gene match: 9. There are 14 residues in the CDR3. Per germline, CDR1 SNHLY and CDR2 FYNNEI. The chain's CDR3 is CASRKTGSVYEQYF. CDR3 bases: TGTGCCAGCAGAAAGACAGGGAGTGTATACGAGCAGTACTTC.

This clonotype came up many times. J is TRBJ2-1 and V is TRBV5-1; maybe TRBD1 (6 bases). The length of the CDR3 is 16 residues. Germline CDR1 is SGHRS and CDR2 is YFSETQ. V dropped 2 bases and J dropped 0 bases, with 12 bases sitting between them. For the CDR3, the DNA is TGCGCCAGCAGCTTTGAGCCACAGGGCTCCTACAATGAGCAGTTCTTC. This gives the protein CASSFEPQGSYNEQFF.

This clonotype was observed a few times. The chain links TRBV20-1 to TRBJ2-1; 10 nucleotides line up with TRBD2. With V trimmed by 1 base and J by 5 bases, 5 bases remained unmatched. The CDR3 consists of 15 residues. Germline V gene sequence: CDR1 DFQATT, CDR2 SNEGSKA (reference sequence). The CDR3 nucleotides read TGCAGTGCTAGAGCGGCTAGCGGGAGAAACAATGAGCAGTTCTTC. Translation gives CSARAASGRNNEQFF.

This clonotype showed up many times. CDR3 protein: CASSFDSSYEQYF. Here the CDR3 DNA reads TGTGCCAGCAGTTTTGATTCGTCCTACGAGCAGTACTTC. This rearrangement joins TRBV28 to TRBJ2-7; no firm D call. The CDR3 is 13 amino acids. Germline lookup yields CDR1 MDHEN and CDR2 SYDVKM. Trimming cost V 3 bases and J 1 base, with 7 bases left between them.

This clonotype was seen ten or more times. The rearrangement uses TRBV29-1 and TRBJ2-2, with D unresolved. V was shortened by 4 bases and J by 6 bases, with 6 bases between the two germline ends. The CDR3 runs to 11 residues. Per the germline V gene, CDR1 is SQVTM and CDR2 is ANQGSEA. CDR3 coding DNA: TGCAGCGTTGGAAGCGCCGGGGAGCTGTTTTTT. Translation: CSVGSAGELFF.

The V gene is TRBV10-3, the J gene TRBJ1-4; 7 bases fit TRBD1. CDR1 and CDR2 (germline): ENHRY, SYGVKD. V gave up 7 bases and J gave up 8 bases; unmatched junction bases: 7. This CDR3 has 13 amino acids. The CDR3 sequence: CAIKPQGDEKLFF. The CDR3 DNA is TGTGCCATCAAACCTCAGGGGGACGAAAAACTGTTTTTT.

The rearrangement uses TRBV20-1 and TRBJ2-7; 7 positions match TRBD2. The germline V gene has CDR1 DFQATT and CDR2 SNEGSKA (reference sequence). The CDR3 contains 14 residues. V dropped 1 base and J dropped 1; count of bases not matched to a gene: 4. The CDR3 sequence: CSARASGRSYEQYF. The CDR3 DNA sequence: TGCAGTGCTAGAGCTAGCGGTCGATCCTACGAGCAGTACTTC.

This clonotype was seen a few times. This chain uses TRBV6-7 with TRBJ2-1; 7 positions match TRBD2. TRBV6-7 is placed among ORFs of uncertain function. This CDR3 comprises 16 residues. V lost 4 bases and J lost 5; bases outside the gene matches: 11. The CDR3 sequence: CASSFSRGSYHNEQFF. CDR3 bases: TGTGCCAGCAGTTTCTCCCGCGGGAGCTACCACAATGAGCAGTTCTTC.

The chain employs TRBV6-2 or TRBV6-3 and TRBJ1-1; TRBD1 is a possible D gene (5 bases). Germline-derived CDR1 and CDR2 are MNHEY and SVGEGT. This CDR3 has 16 amino acids. Trimming took 0 bases from V and 1 from J, leaving 12 bases between them. This CDR3 reads CASSYSGGRSNTEAFF. The CDR3 region has the DNA TGTGCCAGCAGTTACTCGGGGGGACGGTCGAACACTGAAGCTTTCTTT.

This clonotype was observed a handful of times. The chain employs TRBV11-2 and TRBJ2-7, with 10 bases aligning to TRBD2. Trimming at V came to 0 bases and at J to 4 bases, leaving 15 bases not matched to a gene. Per the germline V gene, CDR1 is SGHAT and CDR2 is FQNNGV. CDR3 length equals 19 residues. The CDR3 here is CASSLDFKREGPRPYEQYF. The CDR3 DNA sequence: TGTGCCAGCAGCTTAGACTTTAAGCGGGAGGGCCCTCGCCCTTACGAGCAGTACTTC.

This clonotype was detected a few times. No conserved phenylalanine or tryptophan is present at the end of the CDR3, so a read error is the likely explanation. The chain recombines TRBV6-2 or TRBV6-3 with TRBJ2-1; a possible D gene is TRBD2 (6 bases). The CDR3 totals 12 residues. The V gene's germline CDR1 is MNHEY and CDR2 SVGEGT. With 6 bases removed from V and 5 bases from J, the gap between germline ends came to 8 bases. The CDR3 loop reads CASRGLDNEQFL. DNA of the CDR3: TGTGCCAGCAGGGGACTCGACAATGAGCAGTTCCTC.

This clonotype was counted ten times or more. This rearrangement joins TRBV20-1 to TRBJ2-7; D unresolved. Germline values: CDR1 DFQATT, CDR2 SNEGSKA (reference sequence). The ends were cut back, 3 bases at V and 6 bases at J, with 3 bases in the middle. This CDR3 spans 9 amino acids. DNA of the CDR3: TGCAGTGCTAGCCCCGAGCAGTACTTC. Amino acids: CSASPEQYF.

J is TRBJ2-5 and V is TRBV20-1, with TRBD2 identical over 8 bases. The J call may be wrong; the DNA end is better matched by TRBJ2-7. Germline CDR1 DFQATT, CDR2 SNEGSKA (reference sequence). The CDR3 length is 14 residues. The CDR3 DNA follows: TGCAGTGCTAGAGATCCCACTAGCGGCTACGAGCAGTACTTC. Translation gives CSARDPTSGYEQYF.

The J gene is TRBJ2-3, the V gene TRBV28; TRBD2 aligns across 13 bases. The CDR3 length is 18 residues. Germline V gene sequence: CDR1 MDHEN, CDR2 SYDVKM. Trimming removed 5 bases from V and 0 bases from J; junction bases left unmatched: 8. For the CDR3, the DNA is TGTGCCAGCAGTCCCGGGACTAGCGGGGCCATTAGCACAGATACGCAGTATTTT. Protein: CASSPGTSGAISTDTQYF. The whole variable domain, filled in from reference TRBV28 and TRBJ2-3, reads DVKVTQSSRYLVKRTGEKVFLECVQDMDHENMFWYRQDPGLGLRLIYFSYDVKMKEKGDIPEGYSVSREKKERFSLILESASTNQTSMYLCASSPGTSGAISTDTQYFGPGTRLTVL.

The sample holds a few counts of this clonotype. A read error is likely, as this CDR3 ends without the conserved phenylalanine or tryptophan. V usage is TRBV7-3 and J usage is TRBJ2-1, with 9 positions matching TRBD2. The CDR3 length is 14 residues. With 2 bases clipped from V and 8 bases from J, the junction kept 4 bases outside the gene matches. CDR1 is SGHTA and CDR2 is FQGTGA in the germline V gene. CDR3 amino acids: CASSLAGGQDEQFS. The CDR3 DNA reads as TGTGCCAGCAGCTTAGCGGGAGGGCAGGATGAGCAGTTCTCC.

This clonotype was observed a handful of times. The chain recombines TRBV7-9 with TRBJ2-3; 14 positions agree with TRBD2. V shed 0 bases, J shed 3 bases, and the junction held 2 bases outside the gene matches. This CDR3 has 17 amino acids. CDR1 is SEHNR, CDR2 FQNEAQ, per germline (reference sequence). The CDR3 spells CASSLAGTSGRTDTQYF. CDR3 bases: TGTGCCAGCAGCTTAGCCGGGACTAGCGGGAGAACAGATACGCAGTATTTT.

This clonotype was seen a few times. CDR3 nucleotides: TGCAGTGCACGGACTAGCGGGAGGACCCTCGGCTACGAGCAGTACTTC. This sequence encodes CSARTSGRTLGYEQYF. The gene calls are TRBV20-1 and TRBJ2-7; 14 bases fit TRBD2. The V gene's germline CDR1 is DFQATT and CDR2 SNEGSKA (reference sequence). The CDR3 runs 16 residues. V lost 6 bases, J lost 3 bases, and 10 bases stayed unmatched.

The chain links TRBV20-1 to TRBJ2-7; TRBD2 matches 7 bases. Trimming at V came to 6 bases and at J to 2 bases, leaving 13 bases not matched to a gene. Germline V gene sequence: CDR1 DFQATT, CDR2 SNEGSKA (reference sequence). The CDR3 contains 15 residues. The CDR3: CSALRLSSGTYEQYF. CDR3 sequence (DNA): TGCAGTGCCTTACGACTTTCCAGCGGGACCTACGAGCAGTACTTC.

This clonotype turned up a few times. The CDR3 carries no conserved terminal phenylalanine or tryptophan, so it likely arises from a read error. CDR3 nucleotides: TGTGCCAGCAGTTTAGCGGGGGGCTCTGAAGCTTTCTCT. This codes for CASSLAGGSEAFS. The chain carries TRBV12-3 or TRBV12-4 and TRBJ1-1, with D tentatively TRBD1 (6 bases). With 0 bases removed from V and 6 bases from J, the gap between germline ends came to 8 bases. The CDR3 extends over 13 amino acids.

This clonotype turned up a few times. This rearrangement joins TRBV20-1 to TRBJ2-3; D gene ambiguous. The CDR3 loop spans 12 amino acids. Trimming cost V 3 bases and J 0 bases, with 4 bases left between them. Per the germline V gene, CDR1 is DFQATT and CDR2 is SNEGSKA (reference sequence). This chain's CDR3 is CSASMSTDTQYF. CDR3 DNA sequence: TGCAGTGCTAGCATGAGCACAGATACGCAGTATTTT.